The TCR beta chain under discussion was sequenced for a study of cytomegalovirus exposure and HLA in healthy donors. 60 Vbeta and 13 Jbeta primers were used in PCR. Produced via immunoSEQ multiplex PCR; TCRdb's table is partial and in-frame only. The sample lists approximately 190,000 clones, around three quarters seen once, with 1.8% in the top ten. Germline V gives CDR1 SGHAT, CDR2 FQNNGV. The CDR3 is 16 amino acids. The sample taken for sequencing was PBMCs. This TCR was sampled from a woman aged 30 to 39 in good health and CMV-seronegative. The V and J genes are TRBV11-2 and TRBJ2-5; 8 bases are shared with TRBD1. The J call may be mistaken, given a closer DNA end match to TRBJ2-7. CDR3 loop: CASSLVRTGRFYEQYF. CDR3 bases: TGTGCCAGCAGCTTAGTTCGGACAGGGAGATTCTACGAGCAGTACTTC.